A single sample gave rise to the 32 T cell receptor beta chains below, sequenced in a study of cytomegalovirus exposure and HLA in healthy donors. In the PCR, 60 Vbeta and 13 Jbeta primers were used. Using immunoSEQ multiplex PCR, the repertoire was profiled, and TCRdb retains in-frame clones only, with some absent. The sample has 130,000 to 150,000 clones; approximately 80% are singletons. Sequences were obtained from PBMCs. Receptors originate from a woman in her forties or fifties in good health and CMV-seronegative.

V and J are TRBV11-3 and TRBJ2-7, with D uncertain. Germline CDR1 SGHNT, CDR2 YENEEA. Deletions cut 5 bases from V and 2 bases from J, with 10 bases between. The CDR3 length is 13 residues. CDR3 sequence reads: CASSRHAAYEQYF. CDR3 bases: TGTGCCAGCAGCCGACACGCTGCCTACGAGCAGTACTTC.

The chain has TRBV5-4 and TRBJ2-1, with 9 positions matching TRBD1. The CDR3 contains 13 residues. CDR1 SGHNT and CDR2 YYREEE come from the germline V gene (reference sequence). After removal of 10 bases from V and 10 bases from J, the junction contained 12 bases not matched to a gene. CDR3 amino acids: CAGRDREVPEQFF. The CDR3 DNA follows: TGTGCCGGCCGGGACAGGGAAGTACCCGAGCAGTTCTTC.

V usage is TRBV4-1 and J usage is TRBJ2-5; 11 nucleotides line up with TRBD2. J gave up 1 base and V 4 bases, and 11 bases lay outside the gene matches. From germline, CDR1 is MGHRA and CDR2 YSYEKL. There are 18 residues in the CDR3. CDR3 in DNA: TGCGCCAGCAGCCCTAGGGTAGCGGGGGGGCCGAGCCAAGAGACCCAGTACTTC. Its translation: CASSPRVAGGPSQETQYF.

This chain uses TRBV4-2 with TRBJ1-4; TRBD1 might be the D (5 bases). Between the trimmed V and J ends, which lost 1 base and 4 bases, there was a span of 16 bases. The V gene's germline CDR1 is LGHNA and CDR2 YNFKEQ. The CDR3 runs to 17 residues. The CDR3 is CASSQVLAGLNNEKLFF. In DNA form, the CDR3 reads TGTGCCAGCAGCCAAGTTTTAGCGGGGCTGAATAATGAAAAACTGTTTTTT.

The J gene is TRBJ2-7, the V gene TRBV5-8; possibly TRBD1 for D (6 bases). The CDR3 loop spans 13 amino acids. Germline values: CDR1 SGHTS, CDR2 YDEGEE. Trimming pared 5 bases from V and 7 bases from J, leaving 16 bases between. CDR3 amino acids: CASREIGGEEQYF. CDR3 DNA sequence: TGTGCCAGCAGAGAGATAGGGGGAGAGGAGCAGTACTTC. The complete variable domain, with remaining parts taken from reference TRBV5-8 and TRBJ2-7, reads EAGVTQSPTHLIKTRGQQATLRCSPISGHTSVYWYQQALGLGLQFLLWYDEGEERNRGNFPPRFSGRQFPNYSSELNVNALELEDSALYLCASREIGGEEQYFGPGTRLTVT.

The chain uses TRBV6-5 and TRBJ2-7; D is possibly TRBD2 (6 bases). Germline V gene data show CDR1 as MNHEY and CDR2 as SVGAGI. V lost 0 bases and J 4 bases, leaving 16 bases between the germline ends. This CDR3 is 16 amino acids long. The CDR3 DNA is TGTGCCAGCAGTTACTCTCTCGGGGGACCAGGTTACGAGCAGTACTTC. Amino acid sequence: CASSYSLGGPGYEQYF.

This chain uses TRBV7-9 with TRBJ2-7; the match to TRBD1 covers 9 bases. Per germline, CDR1 SEHNR and CDR2 FQNEAQ (reference sequence). This CDR3 comprises 13 residues. V lost 5 bases and J lost 5; bases outside the gene matches: 4. Here the CDR3 reads CASSTGQGHEQYF. Here the CDR3 DNA reads TGTGCCAGCAGCACGGGACAGGGCCACGAGCAGTACTTC. The full variable domain, completed using reference TRBV7-9 and TRBJ2-7, is DTGVSQNPRHKITKRGQNVTFRCDPISEHNRLYWYRQTLGQGPEFLTYFQNEAQLEKSRLLSDRFSAERPKGSFSTLEIQRTEQGDSAMYLCASSTGQGHEQYFGPGTRLTVT.

The chain links TRBV7-2 to TRBJ1-2; TRBD1 agrees at 7 bases. The germline V gene encodes CDR1 SGHTA and CDR2 FQGNSA. V shed 7 bases and J 7 bases; nucleotides not matched to a gene: 9. The CDR3 is made up of 13 amino acids. DNA for the CDR3: TGTGCCAGCAACCGTTACAGGGGAGGTGGCTACACCTTC. Its protein product is CASNRYRGGGYTF.

The V gene is TRBV27, the J gene TRBJ2-7, with a weak D call TRBD2 (6 bases). V was clipped by 1 base and J by 0 bases, with 13 bases between them. CDR3 length: 16 amino acids. Germline V gene lookup returns CDR1 MNHEY and CDR2 SMNVEV (reference sequence). The CDR3 loop is CASSLFSRGSSYEQYF. CDR3 coding DNA: TGTGCCAGCAGTTTATTTAGCCGGGGGAGCTCCTACGAGCAGTACTTC.

The chain is built from TRBV29-1 and TRBJ2-7; D remains ambiguous. Germline lookup yields CDR1 SQVTM and CDR2 ANQGSEA. Trimming left V 4 bases short and J 1 base short, with 8 bases between. The CDR3 has 12 amino acids. The CDR3 DNA reads TGCAGCGTTGGTTCCTCTTCCTACGAGCAGTACTTC. It translates to CSVGSSSYEQYF.

This clone came up once. The J gene is TRBJ2-7, the V gene TRBV28; 9 bases map to TRBD1. From germline, CDR1 is MDHEN and CDR2 SYDVKM. CDR3 length: 15 amino acids. V shed 6 bases and J 3 bases; nucleotides not matched to a gene: 9. CDR3 DNA sequence: TGTGCCAGCAGCGTTACTTCGGACAGGGGCTACGAGCAGTACTTC. Translated, it gives CASSVTSDRGYEQYF.

This CDR3 is CASSLASGGEQFF. The CDR3, as DNA: TGTGCCAGCAGCTTAGCCTCCGGCGGTGAGCAGTTCTTC. This sequence joins TRBV7-2 and TRBJ2-1; D gene uncertain. The germline V gene has CDR1 SGHTA and CDR2 FQGNSA. The CDR3 extends over 13 amino acids. Trimming took off 0 bases at V and 9 bases at J, with 9 bases between the two ends.

V gene TRBV5-1 combines with J gene TRBJ2-5, with 9 nucleotides matching TRBD2. Trimming at V came to 0 bases and at J to 3 bases, leaving 3 bases not matched to a gene. Germline V gene lookup returns CDR1 SGHRS and CDR2 YFSETQ. This CDR3 is 15 amino acids long. CDR3 bases: TGCGCCAGCAGCTTGGCTAGCGGGGTGGAAGAGACCCAGTACTTC. This codes for CASSLASGVEETQYF.

The chain links TRBV10-3 to TRBJ1-4; D might be TRBD1 (6 bases). Germline V gene lookup returns CDR1 ENHRY and CDR2 SYGVKD. CDR3 size: 14 residues. V shed 6 bases and J shed 8 bases, with 16 bases lying between them. DNA for the CDR3: TGTGCCATCAGGGACAGCCACAGTGAGGAAAAACTGTTTTTT. The encoded protein is CAIRDSHSEEKLFF.

This clone has just a few counts. The rearrangement joins TRBV6-1 to TRBJ1-2; TRBD1 might be the D (6 bases). The CDR3 runs 15 residues. CDR1 and CDR2 from the germline V gene are MNHNS and SASEGT. The V and J ends lost 8 bases and 4 bases respectively, with 20 bases between them. CDR3 bases: TGTGCCAGCTTCGGTACGTTGGGGGCGGTCTATGGCTACACCTTC. It codes for CASFGTLGAVYGYTF.

V gene TRBV6-4 combines with J gene TRBJ2-3, with unresolved D. Deletions cut 1 base from V and 11 bases from J, with 16 bases between. This CDR3 region has 14 residues. Germline loops: CDR1 MRHNA, CDR2 SNTAGT. The CDR3 spells CASSDFRGSRQQYF. The CDR3 nucleotides are TGTGCCAGCAGTGACTTTCGAGGATCGCGGCAGCAGTATTTT.

The chain combines TRBV9 with TRBJ2-1, with D possibly TRBD1 on 6 matching bases. Germline lookup yields CDR1 SGDLS and CDR2 YYNGEE. The V gene lost 4 bases and the J gene lost 2 bases, with 13 bases spanning the gap. This CDR3 is 15 amino acids long. The chain's CDR3 is CASSPQGRPYNEQFF. CDR3 nucleotides: TGTGCCAGCAGCCCTCAGGGGAGACCCTACAATGAGCAGTTCTTC.

The V gene is TRBV19, the J gene TRBJ2-7; TRBD2 agrees at 8 bases. V shed 4 bases and J 1 base; nucleotides not matched to a gene: 6. The CDR3 runs 15 residues. Germline V CDR1 and CDR2: LNHDA, SQIVND (reference sequence). The CDR3 region has the DNA TGTGCCAGTAGTACCGGACTAGCCTTTTCCTACGAGCAGTACTTC. This sequence encodes CASSTGLAFSYEQYF.

V is TRBV4-3 and J is TRBJ2-5; 9 positions match TRBD2. This CDR3 comprises 16 residues. From germline, CDR1 is LGHNA and CDR2 YSLEER. V shed 1 base, J shed 2 bases, and the junction held 5 bases outside the gene matches. The CDR3 DNA reads as TGCGCCAGCAGCCAAGTCAGACTAGCGGTACAAGAGACCCAGTACTTC. Translating gives CASSQVRLAVQETQYF.

A few counts support this clone. This chain uses TRBV4-2 with TRBJ1-2, with D uncertain. The CDR3 contains 14 residues. Trimming removed 4 bases at V and 0 bases at J, with 9 bases between. Germline CDR1 is LGHNA and CDR2 is YNFKEQ. CDR3 amino acids: CASSRSRTNYGYTF. In DNA, the CDR3 is TGTGCCAGCAGCCGTTCGAGGACTAACTATGGCTACACCTTC.

The chain has TRBV30 and TRBJ1-2; unclear D gene. The CDR3 covers 12 residues. CDR1 and CDR2 (germline): GTSNPN, SVGIG (reference sequence). Deletions cut 5 bases from V and 4 bases from J, with 11 bases between. In nucleotides, the CDR3 is TGTGCCTGGGGGAATGAGGGCTATGGCTACACCTTC. Translation gives CAWGNEGYGYTF.

The V gene is TRBV10-3, the J gene TRBJ2-6, with D perhaps matching TRBD1 (5 bases). Trimming removed 5 bases at V and 0 bases at J, with 8 bases between. This CDR3 is built from 15 residues. Germline CDR1 is ENHRY and CDR2 is SYGVKD. The CDR3 DNA reads TGTGCCATCAGTCAGGGCCCCTCTGGGGCCAACGTCCTGACTTTC. This translates into CAISQGPSGANVLTF.

This chain uses TRBV6-5 with TRBJ2-2; D perhaps matches TRBD2 (5 bases). The CDR3 is made up of 12 amino acids. Germline-derived CDR1 and CDR2 are MNHEY and SVGAGI. V was clipped by 4 bases and J by 8 bases, with 8 bases between them. The CDR3 sequence is CASSSQRGELFF. Written as DNA, the CDR3 is TGTGCCAGCAGTTCCCAGCGGGGGGAGCTGTTTTTT.

This chain joins TRBV11-2 and TRBJ2-5, with D perhaps matching TRBD2 (7 bases). Germline assignment: CDR1 SGHAT and CDR2 FQNNGV. This CDR3 is built from 13 residues. V dropped 5 bases and J dropped 4 bases, with 11 bases sitting between them. CDR3 residues: CASSRGAGETQYF. CDR3 nucleotide sequence: TGTGCCAGCAGCCGGGGGGCAGGAGAGACCCAGTACTTC.

This clone was recorded a few times. This sequence joins TRBV5-4 and TRBJ2-1, with D possibly being TRBD1 (6 bases). Germline CDR1 and CDR2: SGHNT and YYREEE (reference sequence). The CDR3 extends over 16 amino acids. The V end lost 4 bases, the J end lost 4 bases, and 18 bases lay between the germline ends. Written as DNA, the CDR3 is TGTGCCAGCAGCCCCCGACAGGACATGTGGTACAATGAGCAGTTCTTC. Protein product: CASSPRQDMWYNEQFF.

The chain combines TRBV19 with TRBJ1-2; 10 bases line up with TRBD1. CDR3 length: 14 amino acids. Looked up from germline, CDR1 is LNHDA and CDR2 is SQIVND (reference sequence). V shed 3 bases, J shed 4 bases, and the junction held 2 bases outside the gene matches. In DNA, the CDR3 is TGTGCCAGTAGTATGGGGACAGGGGCCTATGGCTACACCTTC. It is translated as CASSMGTGAYGYTF.

This chain uses TRBV19 with TRBJ1-2; weak D call: TRBD1 (5 bases). V dropped 3 bases and J dropped 8 bases, with 22 bases sitting between them. This CDR3 has 16 residues. The germline V gene encodes CDR1 LNHDA and CDR2 SQIVND (reference sequence). The CDR3 nucleotides read TGTGCCAGTAGTATTGCCCCCGGACACCTTATTCAGGGCTACACCTTC. It is translated as CASSIAPGHLIQGYTF.

The chain recombines TRBV2 with TRBJ1-4; possible D gene TRBD1, 6 bases. Looked up from germline, CDR1 is SNHLY and CDR2 is FYNNEI. V gave up 3 bases and J gave up 7 bases, with 15 bases separating them. CDR3 length: 15 amino acids. CDR3 sequence: CASSEGAHWGEKLFF. Here the CDR3 DNA reads TGTGCCAGCAGTGAGGGGGCCCATTGGGGTGAAAAACTGTTTTTT.

The rearrangement uses TRBV19 and TRBJ2-5; a weak D match, TRBD1 (5 bases). The V end was cut by 0 bases, the J end by 5 bases, with 7 bases between. This CDR3 is 13 amino acids long. Per germline, CDR1 LNHDA and CDR2 SQIVND (reference sequence). CDR3 in DNA: TGTGCCAGTAGTATAGACAGGGTCGAGACCCAGTACTTC. Its translation: CASSIDRVETQYF. Drawing the rest from reference TRBV19 and TRBJ2-5, the complete variable domain is DGGITQSPKYLFRKEGQNVTLSCEQNLNHDAMYWYRQDPGQGLRLIYYSQIVNDFQKGDIAEGYSVSREKKESFPLTVTSAQKNPTAFYLCASSIDRVETQYFGPGTRLLVL.

This chain joins TRBV7-9 and TRBJ2-1; TRBD2 aligns across 8 bases. The V gene's germline CDR1 is SEHNR and CDR2 FQNEAQ (reference sequence). The junction had 4 bases not matched to a gene; V was cut back by 3 bases and J by 12 bases. CDR3 size: 12 residues. CDR3 sequence: CASSFTGTRQFF. The CDR3 DNA follows: TGTGCCAGCAGCTTCACCGGGACTAGGCAGTTCTTC.

Only one count was recorded for this clone. This chain links TRBV10-2 with TRBJ1-6; 7 bases are a match to TRBD1. Germline-derived CDR1 and CDR2 are WSHSY and SAAADI. The V gene end was trimmed by 1 base and the J gene end by 7 bases; junction bases not matched to a gene: 4. The CDR3 is made up of 15 amino acids. The CDR3 reads CASSEYRQGNSPLHF. The CDR3 nucleotides are TGCGCCAGCAGTGAGTACAGACAGGGAAATTCACCCCTCCACTTT.

This clone came up many times. This chain links TRBV29-1 with TRBJ1-1, with 7 bases fitting TRBD1. Germline-derived CDR1 and CDR2 are SQVTM and ANQGSEA. V lost 7 bases, J lost 0 bases, and 5 bases stayed unmatched. The CDR3 length is 13 residues. This CDR3 is CSAEGGMNTEAFF. In DNA, the CDR3 is TGCAGCGCCGAAGGGGGCATGAACACTGAAGCTTTCTTT.